These 24 T cell receptor beta chains were sequenced from one sample in a study of blood T cell repertoires in COVID-19. Libraries were prepared by immunoSEQ multiplex PCR; TCRdb keeps only in-frame clonotypes and omits some of them. This sample yields about 280,000 clones, of which approximately 83% are seen a single time; 8% to 10% belongs to the top ten. Sequenced input: peripheral blood. Source of these receptors: a woman aged 50 to 60 who had recovered from COVID-19.

The chain has TRBV15 and TRBJ2-5, with D hard to call. Germline V lookup: CDR1 LNHNV, CDR2 YYDKDF (reference sequence). The ends were cut back, 2 bases at V and 2 bases at J, with 6 bases in the middle. The CDR3 length is 13 residues. As DNA, the CDR3 is TGTGCCACCAGCAGATCTCCTCAAGAGACCCAGTACTTC. Translation gives CATSRSPQETQYF.

The chain uses TRBV6-6 and TRBJ1-1, with D possibly TRBD1 on 6 matching bases. The germline V gene encodes CDR1 MNHNY and CDR2 SVGAGI (reference sequence). Trimming stripped 4 bases from V and 0 bases from J, with 12 bases between. The CDR3 consists of 15 residues. The CDR3 nucleotides are TGTGCCAGCAGTTTAGGGGGAACCATGAACACTGAAGCTTTCTTT. This gives the protein CASSLGGTMNTEAFF.

The chain couples TRBV5-1 to TRBJ1-1; tentative D call: TRBD1 (6 bases). V lost 4 bases, J lost 5 bases, and 15 bases lay in between. This CDR3 has 14 residues. Looked up from germline, CDR1 is SGHRS and CDR2 is YFSETQ. CDR3 residues: CASSRHRVWTEAFF. The CDR3 nucleotides are TGCGCCAGCAGCCGACACAGGGTTTGGACTGAAGCTTTCTTT.

This CDR3 is CASSPGDWDFSNQPQHF. DNA for the CDR3: TGTGCCAGTAGTCCGGGCGACTGGGACTTTAGCAATCAGCCCCAGCATTTT. The V and J genes are TRBV19 and TRBJ1-5; tentatively, D is TRBD1 (5 bases). The V end was cut by 5 bases, the J end by 0 bases, with 17 bases between. Germline assignment: CDR1 LNHDA and CDR2 SQIVND (reference sequence). This CDR3 has 17 residues.

The chain combines TRBV29-1 with TRBJ2-7; TRBD2 might be the D (6 bases). Germline values: CDR1 SQVTM, CDR2 ANQGSEA. The CDR3 covers 12 residues. Deletions cut 6 bases from V and 2 bases from J, with 11 bases between. For the CDR3, the DNA is TGCAGCGTAAAGCGGGCAGCCTACGAGCAGTACTTC. Its protein is CSVKRAAYEQYF.

This sequence joins TRBV29-1 and TRBJ2-2, with 7 positions matching TRBD2. Trimming cost V 5 bases and J 3 bases; bases outside gene matches: 15. CDR3 length equals 17 residues. Germline V lookup: CDR1 SQVTM, CDR2 ANQGSEA. The CDR3: CSVTLRKGGTDTGELFF. CDR3 bases: TGCAGCGTTACTTTACGTAAGGGAGGGACTGACACCGGGGAGCTGTTTTTT.

The chain employs TRBV13 and TRBJ2-2; 9 nucleotides align to TRBD2. Germline CDR1 reads PRHDT; CDR2 reads FYEKMQ (reference sequence). V lost 5 bases and J lost 0; bases outside the gene matches: 7. The CDR3 covers 17 residues. The CDR3 bases are TGTGCCAGCAGCGCCCGGCCTAGCGGGACGAACACCGGGGAGCTGTTTTTT. As protein: CASSARPSGTNTGELFF.

This rearrangement joins TRBV2 to TRBJ1-2, with TRBD1 identical over 7 bases. Germline trimming cut 6 bases from V and 8 bases from J; bases unmatched to any gene: 15. Germline V CDR1 and CDR2: SNHLY, FYNNEI. The CDR3 is 15 amino acids. This CDR3 is CASRLAKDRPLGYTF. DNA for the CDR3: TGTGCCAGCAGATTAGCTAAGGACAGGCCGTTGGGCTACACCTTC.

The rearrangement joins TRBV7-3 to TRBJ1-1; 7 nucleotides match TRBD1. The germline CDR1 and CDR2 sequences are SGHTA and FQGTGA. This CDR3 region has 13 residues. The junction had 3 bases not matched to a gene; V was cut back by 5 bases and J by 3 bases. CDR3 DNA sequence: TGTGCCAGCAGCCCAGGGACAGACACTGAAGCTTTCTTT. Translation: CASSPGTDTEAFF.

Note on this clone: Other DNA sequences in the same sample also yield this CDR3. V is TRBV28 and J is TRBJ1-2; TRBD1 might be the D (6 bases). The CDR3 length is 12 residues. Germline V gene sequence: CDR1 MDHEN, CDR2 SYDVKM. The V end was cut by 6 bases, the J end by 3 bases, with 8 bases between. CDR3 sequence (DNA): TGTGCCAGCAGCAGGGGCGACTATGGCTACACCTTC. Amino acid sequence: CASSRGDYGYTF.

The CDR3 DNA is TGTGCCAGCAGTAGCTGGGGTAGCGGGAGAAGGGAGACCCAGTACTTC. It is translated as CASSSWGSGRRETQYF. V usage is TRBV27 and J usage is TRBJ2-5; 9 nucleotides agree with TRBD2. The length of the CDR3 is 16 residues. V lost 5 bases, J lost 5 bases, and 12 bases stayed unmatched. Germline V gene data show CDR1 as MNHEY and CDR2 as SMNVEV (reference sequence).

CDR3 region: CSAQNPGQNYEQYF. CDR3 DNA: TGCAGCGCTCAAAACCCGGGACAAAACTACGAGCAGTACTTC. The rearrangement links TRBV29-1 to TRBJ2-7; a possible D gene is TRBD1 (6 bases). Per germline, CDR1 SQVTM and CDR2 ANQGSEA. The CDR3 is made up of 14 amino acids. Trimming took off 7 bases at V and 3 bases at J, with 19 bases between the two ends.

The chain has TRBV4-2 and TRBJ2-1; 7 bases are shared with TRBD2. Germline loops: CDR1 LGHNA, CDR2 YNFKEQ. The CDR3 contains 17 residues. J was trimmed by 4 bases and V by 0 bases; bases with no gene match: 9. The CDR3 spells CASSQEHTSGAYNEQFF. The CDR3 DNA reads TGTGCCAGCAGCCAAGAGCACACGAGCGGGGCTTACAATGAGCAGTTCTTC.

The rearrangement links TRBV5-1 to TRBJ2-7; 9 bases align to TRBD1. Germline CDR1 SGHRS, CDR2 YFSETQ. The CDR3 runs to 14 residues. Trimming removed 3 bases from V and 4 bases from J; junction bases left unmatched: 5. The CDR3 DNA is TGCGCCAGCAGCTCCCAGACAGGGGGATACGAGCAGTACTTC. This gives the protein CASSSQTGGYEQYF.

V and J are TRBV27 and TRBJ1-6; 9 bases are shared with TRBD1. J lost 8 bases, V lost 1 base, and 6 bases had no gene match. Per the germline V gene, CDR1 is MNHEY and CDR2 is SMNVEV (reference sequence). The CDR3 extends over 16 amino acids. In DNA form, the CDR3 reads TGTGCCAGCAGTTTATACACAGGGGGCGCTTATTCACCCCTCCACTTT. It is translated as CASSLYTGGAYSPLHF.

This clone appeared once. V gene TRBV28 combines with J gene TRBJ2-7, with 8 bases lining up with TRBD1. Germline lookup yields CDR1 MDHEN and CDR2 SYDVKM. The CDR3 length is 17 residues. V gave up 3 bases and J gave up 2 bases; unmatched junction bases: 12. CDR3 nucleotide sequence: TGTGCCAGCAGTTTGTTGGCCGGTCACAGGGGGGCCTACGAGCAGTACTTC. Translation gives CASSLLAGHRGAYEQYF.

The J gene is TRBJ1-2, the V gene TRBV7-9; D unclear. Germline V gene lookup returns CDR1 SEHNR and CDR2 FQNEAQ (reference sequence). Trimming pared 10 bases from V and 8 bases from J, leaving 14 bases between. This CDR3 spans 11 amino acids. This CDR3 reads CATHGVVGYTF. The CDR3 nucleotides read TGTGCCACCCACGGGGTGGTAGGCTACACCTTC.

This chain joins TRBV6-5 and TRBJ2-3, with a weak D call TRBD2 (6 bases). V shed 5 bases and J shed 2 bases, with 8 bases lying between them. The germline gives CDR1 MNHEY, CDR2 SVGAGI. The CDR3 loop spans 13 amino acids. The CDR3 region has the DNA TGTGCCAGCAGTAGGACTATCACAGATACGCAGTATTTT. Its translation is CASSRTITDTQYF.

This clone was seen only once. The genes are TRBV6-5 and TRBJ2-4; 7 bases map to TRBD2. The CDR3 totals 15 residues. Germline V gene data show CDR1 as MNHEY and CDR2 as SVGAGI. V gave up 5 bases and J gave up 7 bases; unmatched junction bases: 11. The CDR3 here is CASSTPGTTENIQYF. The CDR3 DNA follows: TGTGCCAGCAGTACCCCTGGGACTACGGAGAACATTCAGTACTTC.

This chain uses TRBV21-1 with TRBJ2-5; the tabulated D call, TRBD2, remains unverified against the DNA. TRBV21-1 is reported as a pseudogene. The CDR3 covers 19 residues. CDR3 residues: CASSKSSPTRMQQQETQYF. Here the CDR3 DNA reads TGTGCCAGCAGCAAGAGTTCCCCCACGCGGATGCAGCAACAAGAGACCCAGTACTTC.

V gene TRBV30 combines with J gene TRBJ2-1; maybe TRBD2 (6 bases). The CDR3 runs to 11 residues. CDR1 is GTSNPN and CDR2 is SVGIG in the germline V gene (reference sequence). V shed 5 bases and J shed 7 bases, with 9 bases lying between them. This CDR3 is CAWGEANEQFF. In nucleotides, the CDR3 is TGTGCCTGGGGGGAGGCGAATGAGCAGTTCTTC.

The V and J genes are TRBV2 and TRBJ2-3, with 14 bases lining up with TRBD2. This CDR3 comprises 16 residues. Germline values: CDR1 SNHLY, CDR2 FYNNEI. The trim removed 3 bases at V and 6 bases at J, leaving 5 bases unmatched. The CDR3 DNA reads TGTGCCAGCAGTGAGGGGACTAGCGGGGGAGGGGATACGCAGTATTTT. Translation gives CASSEGTSGGGDTQYF.

This clone was seen only once. The chain uses TRBV5-4 and TRBJ2-1; D possibly corresponds to TRBD2 (5 bases). The CDR3 spans 13 residues. V was pared by 5 bases and J by 5 bases, with 11 bases between. Germline CDR1 SGHNT, CDR2 YYREEE (reference sequence). CDR3 residues: CASSGVRDNEQFF. The DNA of the CDR3 is TGTGCCAGCAGTGGTGTGAGGGACAATGAGCAGTTCTTC.

This chain links TRBV6-5 with TRBJ2-5, with D possibly TRBD1 on 5 matching bases. V lost 1 base and J 5 bases, leaving 8 bases between the germline ends. This CDR3 has 13 amino acids. The germline V gene encodes CDR1 MNHEY and CDR2 SVGAGI. CDR3 loop: CASSYWPGETQYF. CDR3 DNA sequence: TGTGCCAGCAGTTACTGGCCAGGGGAGACCCAGTACTTC.